The 18 T cell receptor beta chains reported below all come from one sample, sequenced in a study of T cell responses to AZD1222 COVID-19 vaccine. Sequencing was performed with immunoSEQ multiplex PCR; in TCRdb, only in-frame clones are kept and a portion is missing. Here the sample spans 90,000 to 150,000 clones, about 90% being singletons. Sequenced material: peripheral blood, taken 28 days after the second AZD1222 dose. These receptors all stem from an adult who received the AZD1222 COVID-19 vaccine.

This clone was observed a single time. V and J are TRBV12-3 or TRBV12-4 and TRBJ1-1; no clear D. The CDR3 is 11 amino acids. Trimming stripped 4 bases from V and 4 bases from J, with 4 bases between. The CDR3 is CASSSFTEAFF. Written as DNA, the CDR3 is TGTGCCAGCAGTTCCTTCACTGAAGCTTTCTTT.

The chain combines TRBV19 with TRBJ1-6; TRBD1 aligns across 8 bases. The CDR3 consists of 17 residues. Germline V gene sequence: CDR1 LNHDA, CDR2 SQIVND (reference sequence). V lost 5 bases and J lost 7; bases outside the gene matches: 13. The CDR3 DNA sequence: TGTGCCAGTAGTCCGGGACAGGCGTCTCCGAAGAATTCACCCCTCCACTTT. Translating it yields CASSPGQASPKNSPLHF.

This chain joins TRBV6-5 and TRBJ1-4, with D perhaps TRBD1 (5 bases). V shed 5 bases and J shed 3 bases, with 10 bases lying between them. This CDR3 has 14 amino acids. The germline gives CDR1 MNHEY, CDR2 SVGAGI. In DNA form, the CDR3 reads TGTGCCAGCAGTCCGGGGGGACCTAATGAAAAACTGTTTTTT. It yields the protein CASSPGGPNEKLFF.

The chain couples TRBV7-2 to TRBJ1-3; D not resolved. Germline CDR1 and CDR2: SGHTA and FQGNSA. Trimming cost V 5 bases and J 5 bases, with 13 bases left between them. CDR3 length equals 14 residues. This CDR3 is CASSPWTPRNTIYF. CDR3 bases: TGTGCCAGCAGCCCGTGGACGCCGAGAAACACCATATATTTT.

The rearrangement uses TRBV19 and TRBJ2-2; unclear D gene. The V end lost 4 bases, the J end lost 2 bases, and 8 bases lay between the germline ends. This CDR3 spans 14 amino acids. Per the germline V gene, CDR1 is LNHDA and CDR2 is SQIVND (reference sequence). The CDR3 DNA is TGTGCCAGTAGTACGACAATTAACACCGGGGAGCTGTTTTTT. This codes for CASSTTINTGELFF.

V and J are TRBV5-1 and TRBJ1-3, with D perhaps matching TRBD1 (5 bases). V gave up 7 bases and J gave up 0 bases, with 11 bases separating them. The germline V gene has CDR1 SGHRS and CDR2 YFSETQ. The CDR3 is 14 residues long. The CDR3, as DNA: TGCGCCAGCGGGACGTCGGACTCTGGAAACACCATATATTTT. It yields the protein CASGTSDSGNTIYF.

V gene TRBV9 combines with J gene TRBJ1-2; tentative D call: TRBD1 (6 bases). V lost 3 bases and J lost 4, with 10 bases in between. The CDR3 totals 13 residues. The germline V gene encodes CDR1 SGDLS and CDR2 YYNGEE. In nucleotides, the CDR3 is TGTGCCAGCAGCGACGGGACACTCTATGGCTACACCTTC. This translates into CASSDGTLYGYTF.

The gene calls are TRBV7-2 and TRBJ2-2; D possibly corresponds to TRBD2 (6 bases). Trimming pared 4 bases from V and 4 bases from J, leaving 10 bases between. Germline lookup yields CDR1 SGHTA and CDR2 FQGNSA. The CDR3 runs 14 residues. CDR3 in amino acids: CASSSWRGTGELFF. Written as DNA, the CDR3 is TGTGCCAGCAGCTCTTGGAGGGGCACCGGGGAGCTGTTTTTT. Using reference TRBV7-2 and TRBJ2-2 for the parts outside the CDR3, the full variable domain is GAGVSQSPSNKVTEKGKDVELRCDPISGHTALYWYRQSLGQGLEFLIYFQGNSAPDKSGLPSDRFSAERTGGSVSTLTIQRTQQEDSAVYLCASSSWRGTGELFFGEGSRLTVL.

The chain uses TRBV9 and TRBJ2-3; 10 bases map to TRBD2. CDR3 length equals 16 residues. Germline CDR1 reads SGDLS; CDR2 reads YYNGEE. The junction had 5 bases not matched to a gene; V was cut back by 4 bases and J by 0 bases. The CDR3: CASSFASGGSTDTQYF. The CDR3 nucleotides read TGTGCCAGCAGCTTCGCTAGCGGGGGTAGCACAGATACGCAGTATTTT.

The chain employs TRBV28 and TRBJ1-4; tentatively, D is TRBD1 (5 bases). Germline CDR1 MDHEN, CDR2 SYDVKM. V lost 8 bases to trimming and J lost 6 bases, with 10 bases between them. The CDR3 covers 12 residues. The DNA for the CDR3 is TGTGCCAGCGGACCGGGGGATGAAAAACTGTTTTTT. Protein sequence: CASGPGDEKLFF.

The V and J genes are TRBV5-4 and TRBJ1-6, with a weak D call TRBD1 (6 bases). CDR1 and CDR2 (germline): SGHNT, YYREEE (reference sequence). V lost 0 bases to trimming and J lost 7 bases, with 11 bases between them. This CDR3 comprises 15 residues. The CDR3 reads CASSLGQGTNSPLHF. The CDR3 region has the DNA TGTGCCAGCAGCTTGGGGCAGGGGACAAATTCACCCCTCCACTTT.

The chain links TRBV20-1 to TRBJ1-1; D unresolved. Germline V gives CDR1 DFQATT, CDR2 SNEGSKA (reference sequence). The CDR3 extends over 10 amino acids. Between the trimmed V and J ends, which lost 6 bases and 3 bases, there was a span of 5 bases. The CDR3 DNA reads TGCAGTGCCCCGTACACTGAAGCTTTCTTT. The encoded protein is CSAPYTEAFF.

CDR3 in amino acids: CSVIRVPNSEQYF. As DNA, the CDR3 is TGCAGCGTGATCAGGGTCCCAAATAGCGAGCAGTACTTC. The rearrangement uses TRBV29-1 and TRBJ2-7, with D tentatively TRBD1 (5 bases). Germline V gene lookup returns CDR1 SQVTM and CDR2 ANQGSEA. The CDR3 loop spans 13 amino acids. Trimming shortened V by 6 bases and J by 6 bases, and 18 bases separated the two germline ends.

CDR3: CASSLDGSSYNEQFF. CDR3 DNA sequence: TGCGCCAGCAGCTTGGACGGGAGCTCCTACAATGAGCAGTTCTTC. The chain couples TRBV5-1 to TRBJ2-1, with D possibly TRBD2 on 6 matching bases. Germline lookup yields CDR1 SGHRS and CDR2 YFSETQ. The CDR3 length is 15 residues. V dropped 0 bases and J dropped 0 bases, with 7 bases sitting between them.

The chain combines TRBV7-9 with TRBJ1-2; the D gene is possibly TRBD1 (5 bases). CDR3 length equals 12 residues. V lost 5 bases, J lost 6 bases, and 10 bases lay in between. From germline, CDR1 is SEHNR and CDR2 FQNEAQ (reference sequence). Here the CDR3 DNA reads TGTGCCAGCAGCCTCTCCAGGGATGGCTACACCTTC. It encodes CASSLSRDGYTF.

There are a few counts of this clone. This sequence joins TRBV3-1 (or the pseudogene TRBV3-2) and TRBJ1-1; D unresolved. CDR3 size: 14 residues. Germline V CDR1 and CDR2: LGHDT, YNNKEL (reference sequence). V lost 3 bases and J 8 bases, leaving 16 bases between the germline ends. Here the CDR3 reads CASSQRTASREAFF. As DNA, the CDR3 is TGTGCCAGCAGCCAGCGGACCGCGAGTAGAGAAGCTTTCTTT.

The V gene is TRBV18, the J gene TRBJ1-1; D not certain. Trimming pared 1 base from V and 3 bases from J, leaving 9 bases between. This CDR3 is built from 14 residues. Germline CDR1 and CDR2: KGHSH and LQKENI. The CDR3 spells CASSPLSGDTEAFF. The CDR3 DNA reads as TGTGCCAGCTCACCACTGAGTGGCGACACTGAAGCTTTCTTT.

V and J are TRBV24-1 and TRBJ2-5, with TRBD1 as a possible D gene (5 bases). The CDR3 loop spans 13 amino acids. CDR1 and CDR2 from the germline V gene are KGHDR and SFDVKD. Trimming cost V 9 bases and J 0 bases, with 10 bases left between them. In DNA form, the CDR3 reads TGTGCCACCTCTGACAGTCACCAAGAGACCCAGTACTTC. It codes for CATSDSHQETQYF.